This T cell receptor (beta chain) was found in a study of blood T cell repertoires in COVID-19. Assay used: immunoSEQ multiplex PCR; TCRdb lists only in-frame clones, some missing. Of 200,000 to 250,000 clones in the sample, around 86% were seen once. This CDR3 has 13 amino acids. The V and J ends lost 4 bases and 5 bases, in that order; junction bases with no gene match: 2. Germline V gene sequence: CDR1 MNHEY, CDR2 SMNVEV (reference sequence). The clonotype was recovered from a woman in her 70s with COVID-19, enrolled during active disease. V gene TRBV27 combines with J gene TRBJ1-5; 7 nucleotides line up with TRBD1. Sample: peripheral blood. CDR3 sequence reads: CASSWTGYQPQHF. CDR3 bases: TGTGCCAGCAGTTGGACAGGATATCAGCCCCAGCATTTT.